This T cell receptor (beta chain) is drawn from a study of blood T cells in healthy people across ages. Study-level points and caveats: Shifts in expanded clonotypes may have been confounded by donor CMV status, which was unknown.

Trimming pared 2 bases from V and 2 bases from J, leaving 12 bases between. This CDR3 comprises 15 residues. Germline V gives CDR1 MNHEY, CDR2 SVGEGT. With respect to this clonotype: Its antigen is not known.

A J-beta primer mix and a sample-barcoded 5' primer were used in a second PCR of roughly 6 to 12 cycles. TCRdb analysed the 5' RACE reads with MiXCR anew, one entry per CDR3 protein. The sample has about 800,000 distinct CDR3 sequences, 20% to 30% seen once. This sample was shared with a second study, whose subject was T cells of mothers and their children. Per that study: Per child, approximately 2.9 million TCR beta CDR3 reads were obtained, against over 9 million per mother. The authors detected no persistent microchimeric T cell clones.

J is TRBJ1-1 and V is TRBV6-2 or TRBV6-3, with D possibly being TRBD1 (5 bases). This TCR came from a boy under 18 in good health. Source material: blood. CDR3 coding DNA: TGTGCCAGCAGTTACAGGAGGGACGGAAACACTGAAGCTTTCTTT. This codes for CASSYRRDGNTEAFF.